This T cell receptor beta chain came from a study of blood T cell repertoires in COVID-19. Study details: Sources were T cells, B-cell-depleted T cells, or PBMCs; the material itself was cDNA or gDNA.

The junction had 10 bases not matched to a gene; V was cut back by 3 bases and J by 15 bases. The CDR3 extends over 13 amino acids. Germline assignment: CDR1 LGHDT and CDR2 YNNKEL (reference sequence). The repertoire was sequenced with immunoSEQ multiplex PCR; TCRdb's copy has only in-frame clones and lacks some. Found here are fewer than 250,000 clones, nearly 85% of them singletons; the top ten hold approximately 5.7%. The sequenced sample was peripheral blood. The V gene is TRBV3-1 (or the pseudogene TRBV3-2), the J gene TRBJ2-2; 7 bases agree with TRBD1. This sequence originates from a human donor in a cohort sampled during active COVID-19. CDR3 residues: CASSHAPGGKVFF. DNA of the CDR3: TGTGCCAGCAGCCACGCCCCAGGGGGTAAGGTGTTTTTT.